Only a few counts were recorded for the clone carrying this TCR beta chain. Its antigen is still unknown. Trimming cost V 5 bases and J 4 bases; bases outside gene matches: 3. The CDR3 is made up of 15 amino acids. Germline CDR1 reads SGHTA; CDR2 reads FQGNSA. The sample originates from a study of T cell responses to AZD1222 COVID-19 vaccine. Findings of the study overall: Most donors were white British and more were female, and clonal diversity was possibly underestimated. Scientists sampled the repertoires only once the peak T cell response had passed. Nearly half of spike-specific TCRs reportedly target variant regions that are unmutated in the B.1.351 and B.1.1.7 variants.

Some clones are missing from TCRdb's copy, which holds only in-frame ones; the method was immunoSEQ multiplex PCR. The sample contains 100,000 to 130,000 clones, about 93% of which appear only once. This clonotype was sampled from an adult who received the AZD1222 COVID-19 vaccine. Material: peripheral blood, obtained 28 days after the second AZD1222 dose. This chain links TRBV7-2 with TRBJ2-1, with 12 bases fitting TRBD1. CDR3 bases: TGTGCCAGCAGCGAGGGACAGGGGGCGTACAATGAGCAGTTCTTC. Its protein is CASSEGQGAYNEQFF.